The sequence of this T cell receptor beta chain was determined in a study of cytotoxic CD8 clonotypes in ibrutinib-treated CLL. In the study overall: IGHV unmutated about 17; relapsed/refractory some ten; treatment-naive about 15.

Per germline, CDR1 KGHSH and CDR2 LQKENI. CDR3 length: 13 residues. V gave up 2 bases and J gave up 5 bases, with 7 bases separating them. Sequenced by immunoSEQ multiplex PCR; TCRdb stores in-frame clones only, minus some. The table includes around 70,000 clones, 83% detected once. The source is a human donor with chronic lymphocytic leukemia. This rearrangement joins TRBV18 to TRBJ1-5; D call uncertain. The sequenced sample was PBMCs, obtained after 24 months of ibrutinib treatment. The CDR3, as DNA: TGTGCCAGCTCACCAGGCTCCGATCAGCCCCAGCATTTT. Translation: CASSPGSDQPQHF.